This T cell receptor (beta chain) emerged from a study of T cell changes during pregnancy in multiple sclerosis. The CDR3 extends over 15 amino acids. Germline CDR1 reads MDHEN; CDR2 reads SYDVKM. V lost 6 bases to trimming and J lost 6 bases; unmatched junction nucleotides: 10. TCRdb's copy holds only in-frame clones and misses some; the assay was immunoSEQ multiplex PCR. The sample lists 41,000 or so clones; 90% to 95% were seen once. Sequences were derived from CD8+ T cells from peripheral blood mononuclear cells, sampled in the third trimester of pregnancy. The chain employs TRBV28 and TRBJ1-4; 7 nucleotides match TRBD1. This sequence was found in a female donor with multiple sclerosis, enrolled in a pregnancy study. For the CDR3, the DNA is TGTGCCAGCAGAATGGAAGACAGGGTGGATGAAAAACTGTTTTTT. Translated: CASRMEDRVDEKLFF. The full variable domain, rest sourced from reference TRBV28 and TRBJ1-4, is DVKVTQSSRYLVKRTGEKVFLECVQDMDHENMFWYRQDPGLGLRLIYFSYDVKMKEKGDIPEGYSVSREKKERFSLILESASTNQTSMYLCASRMEDRVDEKLFFGSGTQLSVL.